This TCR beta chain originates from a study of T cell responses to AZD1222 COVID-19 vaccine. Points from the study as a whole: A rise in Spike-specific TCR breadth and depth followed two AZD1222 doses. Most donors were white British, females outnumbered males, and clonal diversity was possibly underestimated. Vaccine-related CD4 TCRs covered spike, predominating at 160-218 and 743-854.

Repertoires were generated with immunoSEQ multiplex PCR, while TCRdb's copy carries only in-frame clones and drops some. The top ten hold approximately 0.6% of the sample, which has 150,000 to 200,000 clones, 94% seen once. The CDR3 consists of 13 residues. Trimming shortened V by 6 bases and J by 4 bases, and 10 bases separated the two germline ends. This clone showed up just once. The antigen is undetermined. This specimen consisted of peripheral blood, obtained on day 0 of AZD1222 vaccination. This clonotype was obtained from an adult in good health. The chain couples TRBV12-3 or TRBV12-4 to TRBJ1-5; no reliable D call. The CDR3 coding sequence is TGTGCCAGCAGCCCCAGGCCGAATCAGCCCCAGCATTTT. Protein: CASSPRPNQPQHF.